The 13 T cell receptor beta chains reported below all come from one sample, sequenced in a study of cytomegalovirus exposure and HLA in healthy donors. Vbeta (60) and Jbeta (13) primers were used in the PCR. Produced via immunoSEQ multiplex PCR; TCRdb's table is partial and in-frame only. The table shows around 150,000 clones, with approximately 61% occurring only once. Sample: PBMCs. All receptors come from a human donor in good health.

CDR3 sequence (DNA): TGTGCCAGTAGTCGGGTCCGGGGTACAGATACGCAGTATTTT. This gives the protein CASSRVRGTDTQYF. This chain joins TRBV19 and TRBJ2-3; a weak D match, TRBD2 (5 bases). CDR3 length: 14 residues. CDR1 and CDR2 (germline): LNHDA, SQIVND (reference sequence). The V gene lost 5 bases and the J gene lost 3 bases, with 12 bases spanning the gap.

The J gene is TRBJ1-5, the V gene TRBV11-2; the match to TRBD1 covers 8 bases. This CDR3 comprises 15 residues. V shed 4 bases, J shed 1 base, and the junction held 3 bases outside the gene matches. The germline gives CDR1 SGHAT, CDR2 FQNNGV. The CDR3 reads CASSSRTGSNQPQHF. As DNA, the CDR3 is TGTGCCAGCAGCTCCCGGACAGGGAGCAATCAGCCCCAGCATTTT.

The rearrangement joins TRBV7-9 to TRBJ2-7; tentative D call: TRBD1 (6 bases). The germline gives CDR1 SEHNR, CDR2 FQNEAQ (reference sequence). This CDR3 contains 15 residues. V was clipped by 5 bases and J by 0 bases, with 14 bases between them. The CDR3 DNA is TGTGCCAGCAGCACCTACAGGGCGGGCTCCTACGAGCAGTACTTC. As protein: CASSTYRAGSYEQYF.

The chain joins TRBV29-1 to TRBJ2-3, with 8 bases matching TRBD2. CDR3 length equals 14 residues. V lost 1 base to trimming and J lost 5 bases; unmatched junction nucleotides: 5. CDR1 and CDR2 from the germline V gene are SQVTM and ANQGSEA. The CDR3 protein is CSVEVGLAGDTQYF. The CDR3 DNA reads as TGCAGCGTTGAAGTAGGACTAGCAGGAGATACGCAGTATTTT.

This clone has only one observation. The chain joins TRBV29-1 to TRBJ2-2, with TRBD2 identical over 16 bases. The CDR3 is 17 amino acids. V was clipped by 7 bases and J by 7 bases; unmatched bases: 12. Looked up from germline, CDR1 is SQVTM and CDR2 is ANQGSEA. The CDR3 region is CSATGLAGGPVGGELFF. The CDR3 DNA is TGCAGCGCGACGGGACTAGCGGGAGGGCCCGTTGGCGGGGAGCTGTTTTTT.

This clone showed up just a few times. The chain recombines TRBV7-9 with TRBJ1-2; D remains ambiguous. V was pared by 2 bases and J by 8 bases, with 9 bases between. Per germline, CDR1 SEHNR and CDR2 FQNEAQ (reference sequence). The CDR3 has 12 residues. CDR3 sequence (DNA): TGTGCCAGCAGCTTAAACGTCGGGGGCTACACCTTC. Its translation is CASSLNVGGYTF.

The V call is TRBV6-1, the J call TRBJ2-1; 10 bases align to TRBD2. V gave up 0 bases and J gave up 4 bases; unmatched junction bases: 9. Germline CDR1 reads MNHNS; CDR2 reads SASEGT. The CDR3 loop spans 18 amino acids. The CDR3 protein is CASSEARRASGRYNEQFF. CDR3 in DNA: TGTGCCAGCAGTGAAGCGCGGAGGGCTAGCGGGAGATACAATGAGCAGTTCTTC.

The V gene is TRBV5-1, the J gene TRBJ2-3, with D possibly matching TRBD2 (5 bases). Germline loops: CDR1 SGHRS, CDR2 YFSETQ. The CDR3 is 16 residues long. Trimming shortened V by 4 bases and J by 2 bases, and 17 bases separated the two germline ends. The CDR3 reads CASSPRRAGTTDTQYF. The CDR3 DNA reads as TGCGCCAGCAGCCCGCGGCGGGCGGGTACCACAGATACGCAGTATTTT.

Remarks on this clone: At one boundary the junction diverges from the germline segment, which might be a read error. CDR3 nucleotides: TGCGCCAGCAGTGAGGGTGGGACAGGCGACTTC. Its translation is CASSEGGTGDF. The chain links TRBV10-2 to TRBJ2-7, with 8 bases that match TRBD1. The V gene's germline CDR1 is WSHSY and CDR2 SAAADI. The CDR3 sequence is 11 residues long.

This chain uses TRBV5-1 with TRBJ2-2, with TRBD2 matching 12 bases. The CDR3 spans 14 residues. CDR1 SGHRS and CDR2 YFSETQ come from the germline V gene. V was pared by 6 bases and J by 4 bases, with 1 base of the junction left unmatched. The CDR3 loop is CASMGLAGTGELFF. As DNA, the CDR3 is TGCGCCAGCATGGGACTAGCGGGCACCGGGGAGCTGTTTTTT.

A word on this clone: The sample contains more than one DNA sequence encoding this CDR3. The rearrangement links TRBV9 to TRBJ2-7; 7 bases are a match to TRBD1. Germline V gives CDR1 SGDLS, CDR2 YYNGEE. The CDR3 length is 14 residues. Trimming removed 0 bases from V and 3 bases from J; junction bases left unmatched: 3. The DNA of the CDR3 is TGTGCCAGCAGCGTAGGACAGGGAGTCTACGAGCAGTACTTC. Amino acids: CASSVGQGVYEQYF.

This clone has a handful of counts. CDR3 region: CASSRASGYNEQFF. CDR3 DNA: TGTGCCAGCAGCCGGGCTAGCGGCTACAATGAGCAGTTCTTC. J is TRBJ2-1 and V is TRBV6-5, with 7 nucleotides matching TRBD2. The germline gives CDR1 MNHEY, CDR2 SVGAGI. The CDR3 runs to 14 residues. The V gene end was trimmed by 6 bases and the J gene end by 3 bases; junction bases not matched to a gene: 5.

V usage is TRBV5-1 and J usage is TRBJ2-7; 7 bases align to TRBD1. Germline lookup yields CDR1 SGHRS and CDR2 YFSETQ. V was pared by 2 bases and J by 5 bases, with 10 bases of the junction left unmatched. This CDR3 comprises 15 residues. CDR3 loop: CASSFSGQTFNEQYF. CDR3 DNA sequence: TGCGCCAGCAGCTTCTCGGGACAGACCTTTAACGAGCAGTACTTC.